The present T cell receptor (beta chain) was sequenced within a study of shared clonotypes between healthy human individuals. Across the study: The study enrolled a couple of women and three men aged 18 to 49. Notes on the study in general: Genetic and exposure-history diversity was limited by the few donors.

The CDR3 is made up of 11 amino acids. CDR1 and CDR2 (germline): GTSNPN, SVGIG (reference sequence). V shed 7 bases and J shed 4 bases, with 10 bases lying between them. Regarding this clone: Its antigen is unidentified.

It was at deep level that the assay was run. Per the original methods: ImmunoSEQ only sent back junction sequences with no quality scores, so filtering was done differently. Profiled with immunoSEQ multiplex PCR; TCRdb holds only in-frame clones, not every one. V and J calls and clone size are given by that table; D and trimming were obtained from the DNA. The repertoire holds about 510,000 clones, about 75% seen once, with 9.5% to 15% in the top ten. The J gene is TRBJ1-1, the V gene TRBV30; D is unresolved. The clonotype was recovered from a woman between 40 and 50 years old in good health. Some clones in this sample may be carry-over from other donors' samples. Input material: PBMCs. CDR3 sequence: CASRWSTEAFF. Here the CDR3 DNA reads TGTGCCTCGAGATGGTCCACTGAAGCTTTCTTT.